A selection of T cell receptor beta chains follows, all from one sample in a study of T cells in localized non-small cell lung cancer. Only in-frame clones appear in the TCRdb table, and some are missing; sequencing was by immunoSEQ multiplex PCR. The sample has thousands of clones; roughly a third are singletons. This specimen consisted of lung tumor tissue, obtained before any cancer treatment. The receptor set was obtained from a female donor of 60 years or more with stage II squamous cell lung carcinoma. Each CDR3 is given with its conserved first and last residue. Each record gives: clone size, V gene, D gene, J gene, CDR3 protein, CDR3 DNA. D genes are given only for firm matches. The size of a clone is reported for some rows only, either as once, few or many, or as a class for expanded clones.

-	TRBV1	-	TRBJ1-4	CASSQTGLELFF	TGCGCCAGCAGCCAGACAGGGCTCGAACTGTTTTTT
medium-sized	TRBV6-1	-	TRBJ1-2	CASSEAIVYGYTF	TGTGCCAGCAGTGAAGCGATTGTCTATGGCTACACCTTC
-	TRBV5-1	-	TRBJ2-3	CASSLALLGDTQYF	TGCGCCAGCAGCTTGGCCTTACTAGGAGATACGCAGTATTTT
few	TRBV23-1	-	TRBJ1-2	CASSQGEAAYGYTF	TGCGCCAGCAGCCAAGGGGAGGCCGCCTATGGCTACACCTTC
-	TRBV5-1	-	TRBJ2-1	CASSPWTPISYNEQFF	TGCGCCAGCAGCCCCTGGACTCCGATCTCCTACAATGAGCAGTTCTTC
-	TRBV6-8	-	TRBJ1-1	CASRPWAGGANLNTEAFF	TGTGCCAGCAGACCGTGGGCGGGGGGCGCGAATTTGAACACTGAAGCTTTCTTT
-	TRBV19	-	TRBJ2-1	CASSSSGSRDEQFF	TGTGCCAGTAGTAGTTCAGGGTCAAGGGATGAGCAGTTCTTC
few	TRBV6-8	-	TRBJ1-2	CASSYSGGYGYTF	TGTGCCAGCAGTTACTCTGGGGGCTATGGCTACACCTTC
-	TRBV6-8	-	TRBJ2-7	CASSYGELSEQYF	TGTGCCAGCAGTTACGGGGAGTTAAGCGAGCAGTACTTC
few	TRBV11-3	TRBD2	TRBJ2-5	CASSQGTSGQETQYF	TGTGCCAGCAGCCAAGGGACTAGCGGCCAAGAGACCCAGTACTTC
-	TRBV6-7	TRBD2	TRBJ2-1	CASSEQASGGAMEQFF	TGTGCCAGCAGTGAACAGGCTAGCGGGGGGGCGATGGAGCAGTTCTTC
-	TRBV11-3	-	TRBJ2-1	CASSLDRGASGYNEQFF	TGTGCCAGCAGCTTAGACAGGGGGGCTAGCGGCTACAATGAGCAGTTCTTC
-	TRBV11-3	-	TRBJ2-1	CASSFPSARNEQFF	TGTGCCAGCAGCTTTCCCAGCGCCCGCAATGAGCAGTTCTTC
-	TRBV29-1	-	TRBJ1-6	CSVADTGMNSPLHF	TGCAGCGTTGCCGATACAGGGATGAATTCACCCCTCCACTTT
few	TRBV6-8	TRBD2	TRBJ2-1	CASSYGRGAPNNEQFF	TGTGCCAGCAGTTACGGGCGGGGGGCCCCGAACAATGAGCAGTTCTTC
-	TRBV6-1	-	TRBJ1-2	CASSEGGVFGYTF	TGTGCCAGCAGTGAAGGGGGGGTTTTTGGCTACACCTTC
few	TRBV18	-	TRBJ1-1	CASSFLQGNTEAFF	TGTGCCAGCTCATTTTTACAGGGGAACACTGAAGCTTTCTTT
few	TRBV6-8	TRBD1	TRBJ2-7	CASSYGGQSSYEQYF	TGTGCCAGCAGTTACGGGGGACAGAGCTCCTACGAGCAGTACTTC
once	TRBV19	TRBD1	TRBJ1-1	CASTGGARAEAFF	TGTGCCAGTACAGGGGGCGCAAGGGCTGAAGCTTTCTTT
-	TRBV19	-	TRBJ2-1	CASSPRSITEQFF	TGTGCCAGTAGTCCCCGCTCTATTACTGAGCAGTTCTTC
-	TRBV14	-	TRBJ1-2	CASSQALSTYGYTF	TGTGCCAGCAGCCAAGCCCTTTCGACCTATGGCTACACCTTC
-	TRBV10-3	-	TRBJ2-2	CASLRAGTSTGELFF	TGTGCCAGCCTGCGGGCGGGGACGAGCACCGGGGAGCTGTTTTTT
medium-sized	TRBV9	-	TRBJ1-4	CASSPVGARGEKLFF	TGTGCCAGCAGCCCAGTCGGCGCACGGGGTGAAAAACTGTTTTTT
-	TRBV29-1	-	TRBJ2-6	CSADTGLGANVLTF	TGCAGCGCTGACACAGGGCTTGGGGCCAACGTCCTGACTTTC
-	TRBV29-1	TRBD2	TRBJ2-3	CSVLSGGRTDTQYF	TGCAGCGTTCTGAGCGGGGGGCGCACAGATACGCAGTATTTT
large	TRBV15	TRBD1	TRBJ1-2	CATSRDPTGAGYTF	TGTGCCACCAGCAGAGATCCGACAGGGGCTGGCTACACCTTC
few	TRBV6-8	TRBD1	TRBJ2-1	CASSKFRDSTSSYNEQFF	TGTGCCAGCAGTAAATTTCGGGACAGTACGAGCTCCTACAATGAGCAGTTCTTC
-	TRBV15	-	TRBJ1-4	CATSRDSRVGSEKLFF	TGTGCCACCAGCAGAGATTCCAGGGTTGGGAGTGAAAAACTGTTTTTT
large	TRBV11-3	TRBD1	TRBJ1-4	CASSSISQGADEKLFF	TGTGCCAGCAGCTCCATCTCACAGGGGGCTGATGAAAAACTGTTTTTT
medium-sized	TRBV6-8	-	TRBJ1-1	CASRLGFLGTEAFF	TGTGCCAGCAGACTTGGCTTCCTAGGGACTGAAGCTTTCTTT
medium-sized	TRBV11-3	TRBD1	TRBJ1-2	CASSPRSVTGDGYTF	TGTGCCAGCAGCCCCCGATCGGTGACAGGGGACGGCTACACCTTC
-	TRBV9	-	TRBJ1-4	CASSNDQGRGKLFF	TGTGCCAGCAGTAACGATCAGGGAAGGGGAAAACTGTTTTTT
-	TRBV30	TRBD2	TRBJ2-7	CAWSRTSSYEQYF	TGTGCCTGGAGCAGGACTAGCAGCTACGAGCAGTACTTC
-	TRBV5-1	TRBD2	TRBJ2-7	CASSLERGSHEQYF	TGCGCCAGCAGCTTGGAGCGGGGTAGTCACGAGCAGTACTTC
-	TRBV13	TRBD1	TRBJ2-7	CASSFDRGYEQYF	TGTGCCAGCAGCTTCGACAGGGGTTACGAGCAGTACTTC
few	TRBV11-3	-	TRBJ2-5	CASSQGGPQETQYF	TGTGCCAGCAGCCAGGGGGGCCCACAAGAGACCCAGTACTTC
few	TRBV6-8	TRBD2	TRBJ2-5	CAIRLAGTETQYF	TGTGCCATCAGATTAGCGGGGACAGAGACCCAGTACTTC
medium-sized	TRBV6-8	TRBD1	TRBJ2-7	CASSYSMAGTGGREQYF	TGTGCCAGCAGTTACTCGATGGCCGGGACAGGGGGTCGCGAGCAGTACTTC
-	TRBV10-3	-	TRBJ2-2	CAISELGLGNTGELFF	TGTGCCATCAGTGAGTTGGGACTTGGGAACACCGGGGAGCTGTTTTTT
few	TRBV9	TRBD1	TRBJ1-6	CASRSGTGPSPLHF	TGTGCCAGCAGATCCGGGACAGGACCTTCACCCCTCCACTTT
few	TRBV15	-	TRBJ2-5	CATSREGQGYGETQYF	TGTGCCACCAGCAGAGAGGGGCAGGGCTATGGGGAGACCCAGTACTTC
-	TRBV6-7	TRBD1	TRBJ2-5	CASRTGFIFQETQYF	TGTGCCAGCAGGACAGGGTTTATATTCCAAGAGACCCAGTACTTC
medium-sized	TRBV11-3	-	TRBJ1-4	CASSSRTGTGLNEKLFF	TGTGCCAGCAGTTCAAGAACAGGGACGGGCCTCAATGAAAAACTGTTTTTT
medium-sized	TRBV6-1	-	TRBJ2-5	CASSEDWETQYF	TGTGCCAGCAGTGAAGATTGGGAGACCCAGTACTTC
medium-sized	TRBV6-8	TRBD2	TRBJ2-1	CASSYSKPRLAFDEQFF	TGTGCCAGCAGTTACTCGAAACCCAGACTAGCGTTTGATGAGCAGTTCTTC